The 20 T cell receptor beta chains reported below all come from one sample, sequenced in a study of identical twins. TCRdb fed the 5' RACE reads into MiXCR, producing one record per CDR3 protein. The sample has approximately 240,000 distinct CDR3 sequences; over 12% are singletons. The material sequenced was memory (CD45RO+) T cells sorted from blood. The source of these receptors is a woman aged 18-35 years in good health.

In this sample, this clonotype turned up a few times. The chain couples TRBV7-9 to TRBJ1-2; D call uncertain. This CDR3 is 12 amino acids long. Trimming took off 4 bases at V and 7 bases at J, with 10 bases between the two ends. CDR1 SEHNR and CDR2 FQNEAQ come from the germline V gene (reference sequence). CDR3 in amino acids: CASSSSTGGYTF. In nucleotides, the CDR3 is TGTGCCAGCAGCTCCTCTACGGGTGGCTACACCTTC.

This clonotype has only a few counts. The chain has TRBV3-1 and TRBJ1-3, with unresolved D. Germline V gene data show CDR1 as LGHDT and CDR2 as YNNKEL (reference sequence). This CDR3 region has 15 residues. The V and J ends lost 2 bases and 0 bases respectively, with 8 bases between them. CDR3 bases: TGTGCCAGCAGCCAACGGGGAAGCTCTGGAAACACCATATATTTT. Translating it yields CASSQRGSSGNTIYF.

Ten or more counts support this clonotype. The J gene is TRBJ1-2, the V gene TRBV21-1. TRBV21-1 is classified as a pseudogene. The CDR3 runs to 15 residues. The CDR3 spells CASSKERDCRYGYTF. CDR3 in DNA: TGTGCCAGCAGCAAAGAACGCGACTGCCGCTATGGCTACACCTTC.

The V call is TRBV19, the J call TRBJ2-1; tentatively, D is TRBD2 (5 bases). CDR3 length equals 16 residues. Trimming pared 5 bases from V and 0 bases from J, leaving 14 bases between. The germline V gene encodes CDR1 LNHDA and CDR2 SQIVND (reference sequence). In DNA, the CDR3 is TGTGCCAGTAGTTCCCCACCGGGAATCTCCTACAATGAGCAGTTCTTC. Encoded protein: CASSSPPGISYNEQFF.

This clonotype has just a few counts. The chain's CDR3 is CASSLTFSYNEQFF. CDR3 DNA sequence: TGTGCCAGCAGCTTAACTTTTTCCTACAATGAGCAGTTCTTC. The rearrangement joins TRBV11-3 to TRBJ2-1; D is unresolved. Trimming shortened V by 2 bases and J by 1 base, and 6 bases separated the two germline ends. Germline V gene data show CDR1 as SGHNT and CDR2 as YENEEA. There are 14 residues in the CDR3.

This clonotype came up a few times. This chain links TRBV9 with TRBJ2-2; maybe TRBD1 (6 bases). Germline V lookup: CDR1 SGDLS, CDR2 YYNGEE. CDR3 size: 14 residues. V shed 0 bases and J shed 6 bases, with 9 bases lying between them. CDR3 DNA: TGTGCCAGCAGCGTAGATCCAGGGGCCGGGGAGCTGTTTTTT. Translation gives CASSVDPGAGELFF.

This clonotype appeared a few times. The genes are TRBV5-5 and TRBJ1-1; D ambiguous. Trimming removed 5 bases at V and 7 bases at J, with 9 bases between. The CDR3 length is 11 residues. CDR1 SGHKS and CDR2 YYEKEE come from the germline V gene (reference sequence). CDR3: CASSFGVEAFF. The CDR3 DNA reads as TGTGCCAGCAGTTTTGGGGTTGAAGCTTTCTTT. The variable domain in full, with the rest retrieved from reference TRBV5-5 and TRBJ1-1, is DAGVTQSPTHLIKTRGQQVTLRCSPISGHKSVSWYQQVLGQGPQFIFQYYEKEERGRGNFPDRFSARQFPNYSSELNVNALLLGDSALYLCASSFGVEAFFGQGTRLTVV.

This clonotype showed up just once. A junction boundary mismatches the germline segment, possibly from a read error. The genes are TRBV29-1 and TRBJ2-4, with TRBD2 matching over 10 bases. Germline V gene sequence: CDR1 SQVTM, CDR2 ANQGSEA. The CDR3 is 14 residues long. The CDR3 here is CSVQASGSWDIQCF. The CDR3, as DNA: TGCAGCGTTCAGGCTAGCGGGAGTTGGGACATTCAGTGCTTC. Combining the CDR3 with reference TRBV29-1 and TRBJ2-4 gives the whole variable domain SAVISQKPSRDICQRGTSLTIQCQVDSQVTMMFWYRQQPGQSLTLIATANQGSEATYESGFVIDKFPISRPNLTFSTLTVSNMSPEDSSIYLCSVQASGSWDIQCFGAGTRLSVL.

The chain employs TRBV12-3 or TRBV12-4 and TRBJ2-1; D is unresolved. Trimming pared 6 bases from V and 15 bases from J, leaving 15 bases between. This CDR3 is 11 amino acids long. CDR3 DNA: TGTGCCAGCAGCGGCGTGGGTTTTGGGTTCTTC. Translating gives CASSGVGFGFF.

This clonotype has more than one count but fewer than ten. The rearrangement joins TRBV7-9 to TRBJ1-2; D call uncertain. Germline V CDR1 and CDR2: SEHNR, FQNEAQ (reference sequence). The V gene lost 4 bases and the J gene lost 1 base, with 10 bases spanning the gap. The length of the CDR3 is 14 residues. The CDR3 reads CASSSDGINYGYTF. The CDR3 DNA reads TGTGCCAGCAGCTCGGACGGAATTAACTATGGCTACACCTTC.

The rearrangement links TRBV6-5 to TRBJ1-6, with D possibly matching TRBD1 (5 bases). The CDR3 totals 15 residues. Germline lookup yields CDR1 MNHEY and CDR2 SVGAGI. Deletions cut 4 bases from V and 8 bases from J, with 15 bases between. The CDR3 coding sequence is TGTGCCAGCAGTTGGGGGGGGAGTAGGTATTCACCCCTCCACTTT. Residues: CASSWGGSRYSPLHF.

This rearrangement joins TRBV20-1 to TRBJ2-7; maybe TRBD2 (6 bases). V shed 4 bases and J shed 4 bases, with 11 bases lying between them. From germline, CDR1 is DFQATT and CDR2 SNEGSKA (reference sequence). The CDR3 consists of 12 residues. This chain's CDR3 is CSANIAEYEQYF. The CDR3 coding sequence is TGCAGTGCTAATATAGCGGAGTACGAGCAGTACTTC.

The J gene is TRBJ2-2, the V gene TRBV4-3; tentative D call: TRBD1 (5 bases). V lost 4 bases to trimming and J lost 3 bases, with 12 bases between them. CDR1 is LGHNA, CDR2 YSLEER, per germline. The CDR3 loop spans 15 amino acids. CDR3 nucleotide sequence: TGCGCCAGCAGCCCCAGGGCCAGAGACACCGGGGAGCTGTTTTTT. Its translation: CASSPRARDTGELFF.

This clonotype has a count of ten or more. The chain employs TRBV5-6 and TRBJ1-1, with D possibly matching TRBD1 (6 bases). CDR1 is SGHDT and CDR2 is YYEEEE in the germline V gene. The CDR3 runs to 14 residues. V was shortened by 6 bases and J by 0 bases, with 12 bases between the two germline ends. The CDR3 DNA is TGTGCCAGCACCCCTCGGGGGCTGAACACTGAAGCTTTCTTT. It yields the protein CASTPRGLNTEAFF.

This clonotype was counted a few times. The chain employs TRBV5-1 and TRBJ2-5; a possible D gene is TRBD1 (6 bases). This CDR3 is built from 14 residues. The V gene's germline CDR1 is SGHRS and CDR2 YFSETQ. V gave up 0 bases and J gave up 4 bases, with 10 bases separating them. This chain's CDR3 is CASSLGQVGETQYF. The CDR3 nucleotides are TGCGCCAGCAGCTTGGGACAGGTAGGAGAGACCCAGTACTTC.

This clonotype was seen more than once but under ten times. Here the CDR3 reads CASTGQGNSPLHF. The CDR3 DNA follows: TGTGCCAGCACGGGACAGGGAAATTCACCCCTCCACTTT. V is TRBV12-3 or TRBV12-4 and J is TRBJ1-6; TRBD1 matches 9 bases. The J segment lost 7 bases and the V segment lost 7 bases, leaving 2 bases of the junction unmatched. The CDR3 is made up of 13 amino acids.

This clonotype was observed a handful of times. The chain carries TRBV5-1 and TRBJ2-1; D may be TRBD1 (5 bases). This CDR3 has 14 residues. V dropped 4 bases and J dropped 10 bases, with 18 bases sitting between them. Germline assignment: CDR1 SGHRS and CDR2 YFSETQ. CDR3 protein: CASSDHSPDTEQFF. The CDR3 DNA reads TGCGCCAGCAGCGATCACTCCCCGGACACCGAGCAGTTCTTC.

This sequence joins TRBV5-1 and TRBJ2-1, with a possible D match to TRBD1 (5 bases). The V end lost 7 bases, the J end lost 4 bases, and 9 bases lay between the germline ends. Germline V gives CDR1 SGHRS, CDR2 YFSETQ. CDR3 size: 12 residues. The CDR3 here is CASRQGYNEQFF. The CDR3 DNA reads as TGCGCCAGCCGTCAGGGATACAATGAGCAGTTCTTC. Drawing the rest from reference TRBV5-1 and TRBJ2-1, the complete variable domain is KAGVTQTPRYLIKTRGQQVTLSCSPISGHRSVSWYQQTPGQGLQFLFEYFSETQRNKGNFPGRFSGRQFSNSRSEMNVSTLELGDSALYLCASRQGYNEQFFGPGTRLTVL.

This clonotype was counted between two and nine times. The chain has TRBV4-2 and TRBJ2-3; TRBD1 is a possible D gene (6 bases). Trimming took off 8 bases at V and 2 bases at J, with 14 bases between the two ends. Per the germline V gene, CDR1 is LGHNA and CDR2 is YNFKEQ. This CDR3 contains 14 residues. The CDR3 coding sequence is TGTGCCAGCGGCGACAGGTTTCCCACAGATACGCAGTATTTT. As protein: CASGDRFPTDTQYF.

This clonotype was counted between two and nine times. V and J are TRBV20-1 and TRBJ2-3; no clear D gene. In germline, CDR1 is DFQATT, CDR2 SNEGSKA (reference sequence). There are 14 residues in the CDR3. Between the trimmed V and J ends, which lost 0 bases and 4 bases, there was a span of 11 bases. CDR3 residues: CSARDQAPADTQYF. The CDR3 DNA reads TGCAGTGCTAGAGATCAAGCGCCGGCAGATACGCAGTATTTT.